Here is one T cell receptor beta chain with its context. The sample is drawn from a study of blood T cells in healthy people across ages. Germline V gene data show CDR1 as LNHNV and CDR2 as YYDKDF (reference sequence). The V end lost 3 bases, the J end lost 5 bases, and 11 bases lay between the germline ends. The CDR3 has 15 amino acids. The use of a sample-barcoded 5' primer and a J-beta primer mix characterized a second PCR of about 6 to 12 cycles. One entry per CDR3 protein results from TCRdb running MiXCR on the 5' RACE reads. The data hold about 2 million distinct CDR3 sequences, with about 50% observed a single time.

The TCR sequence derives from a middle-aged woman in good health. The chain links TRBV15 to TRBJ1-6, with D possibly TRBD1 on 6 matching bases. Material: blood. CDR3 region: CATSSQGGNNSPLHF. Here the CDR3 DNA reads TGTGCCACCAGCAGTCAAGGGGGGAATAATTCACCCCTCCACTTT.